Here is one TCR beta chain with its context. Its antigen is unidentified. These donors, healthy bone marrow donors, were studied. Each donor was nominally healthy when sampled (though unrecorded immune exposures were likely). These data originate in a study of cytomegalovirus exposure and HLA in healthy donors. General observations from the study: Later genetic work tied a missense DCLRE1C variant to beta-chain V and J trimming. Analysis performed later showed TCR beta chains linked to HLA being more clonally expanded than equally common others.

The PCR used 60 Vbeta and 13 Jbeta primers. The method was immunoSEQ multiplex PCR; TCRdb's version includes in-frame clones alone and lacks a portion of them. The table lists about 160,000 clones, roughly 79% of them singletons. CDR1 MNHEY and CDR2 SVGAGI come from the germline V gene. Trimming shortened V by 4 bases and J by 0 bases, and 12 bases separated the two germline ends. The CDR3 is made up of 15 amino acids. The receptor was derived from a male donor in good health and CMV-seropositive. The chain combines TRBV6-5 with TRBJ1-1, with D possibly being TRBD1 (5 bases). The sequenced material came from PBMCs. The CDR3 is CASSSAGRMNTEAFF. CDR3 coding DNA: TGTGCCAGCAGTTCAGCGGGACGGATGAACACTGAAGCTTTCTTT.